This T cell receptor beta chain was recovered during a study of technical replicates of blood from several donors. Trimming stripped 0 bases from V and 0 bases from J, with 9 bases between. The CDR3 runs 16 residues. Germline CDR1 and CDR2: SEHNR and FQNEAQ (reference sequence). This table comes from immunoSEQ multiplex PCR, and its TCRdb copy is limited to in-frame clones, with some not included. The profile shows 60,000 or so clones, about 97% of them singletons. Material for sequencing was T cells isolated from PBMCs. The receptor was isolated from a human donor in good health. The chain has TRBV7-9 and TRBJ2-1, with TRBD1 as a possible D gene (6 bases). The CDR3 spells CASSLAQGYSYNEQFF. For the CDR3, the DNA is TGTGCCAGCAGCTTAGCGCAGGGGTACTCCTACAATGAGCAGTTCTTC.